What follows are 10 T cell receptor beta chains derived from one specimen sequenced in a study of blood T cell repertoires in COVID-19. Some clones are missing from TCRdb's copy, which holds only in-frame ones; the method was immunoSEQ multiplex PCR. The sample contains about 280,000 clones, about 82% of which appear only once. Sequencing was performed on peripheral blood. Receptor source: a man aged 50-60 years with active or convalescent COVID-19.

This clone was seen once. The rearrangement links TRBV7-3 to TRBJ1-1; maybe TRBD1 (6 bases). Trimming removed 6 bases at V and 4 bases at J, with 12 bases between. Germline CDR1 and CDR2: SGHTA and FQGTGA. The CDR3 contains 13 residues. The CDR3 DNA reads TGTGCCAGCAGTCCTCAGGGGTTCACTGAAGCTTTCTTT. Its protein is CASSPQGFTEAFF.

This clone was seen only once. For the CDR3, the DNA is TGTGCCAGCAGCACTCCAGCTGGGACTAGCGGGAGTGTAAATGAGCAGTTCTTC. Encoded protein: CASSTPAGTSGSVNEQFF. The chain links TRBV7-9 to TRBJ2-1; 14 bases fit TRBD2. The germline CDR1 and CDR2 sequences are SEHNR and FQNEAQ (reference sequence). The CDR3 is 18 amino acids. V dropped 5 bases and J dropped 7; count of bases not matched to a gene: 13.

The chain combines TRBV4-3 with TRBJ2-1, with TRBD2 identical over 8 bases. After removal of 0 bases from V and 3 bases from J, the junction contained 4 bases not matched to a gene. In germline, CDR1 is LGHNA, CDR2 YSLEER. CDR3 length equals 16 residues. The CDR3 sequence is CASSQDSAGGYNEQFF. In DNA, the CDR3 is TGCGCCAGCAGCCAAGATTCGGCGGGAGGCTACAATGAGCAGTTCTTC.

The chain recombines TRBV28 with TRBJ2-7; D perhaps matches TRBD1 (6 bases). CDR3 length: 15 amino acids. Trimming stripped 7 bases from V and 2 bases from J, with 18 bases between. The germline CDR1 and CDR2 sequences are MDHEN and SYDVKM. CDR3 sequence: CASTLGASGPYEQYF. CDR3 coding DNA: TGTGCCAGCACCCTGGGGGCCTCGGGGCCCTACGAGCAGTACTTC.

V gene TRBV5-1 combines with J gene TRBJ2-7, with D uncertain. There are 14 residues in the CDR3. Germline V gene lookup returns CDR1 SGHRS and CDR2 YFSETQ. The V and J ends lost 4 bases and 5 bases respectively, with 16 bases between them. DNA of the CDR3: TGCGCCAGCAGCCCTGGTCTTGGCACCCACGAGCAGTACTTC. Encoded protein: CASSPGLGTHEQYF.

This chain connects TRBV6-5 to TRBJ2-7; 9 bases map to TRBD1. Germline CDR1 is MNHEY and CDR2 is SVGAGI. J lost 4 bases, V lost 8 bases, and 12 bases had no gene match. The CDR3 length is 15 residues. The DNA of the CDR3 is TGTGCCAGCGAGCCCTGGGACAGGGTAAGGTACGAGCAGTACTTC. Amino acids: CASEPWDRVRYEQYF.

CDR3 DNA: TGTGTTGCAGATGCGTGGGCAGCCAAAAACATTCAGTACTTC. This codes for CVADAWAAKNIQYF. The chain uses TRBV6-5 and TRBJ2-4; D gene unclear. This CDR3 has 14 amino acids. The germline V gene has CDR1 MNHEY and CDR2 SVGAGI.

The rearrangement joins TRBV4-2 to TRBJ2-1; D is perhaps TRBD2 (6 bases). The CDR3 length is 16 residues. Deletions cut 5 bases from V and 0 bases from J, with 14 bases between. Germline lookup yields CDR1 LGHNA and CDR2 YNFKEQ. The CDR3 region is CASSAPSASSYNEQFF. In DNA form, the CDR3 reads TGTGCCAGCAGCGCGCCTAGCGCCAGCTCCTACAATGAGCAGTTCTTC.

Concerning this clone: Other nucleotide sequences in the sample specify the same CDR3. The chain has TRBV7-3 and TRBJ2-5; a possible D gene is TRBD1 (6 bases). Deletions cut 1 base from V and 3 bases from J, with 6 bases between. Germline assignment: CDR1 SGHTA and CDR2 FQGTGA. The CDR3 spans 13 residues. CDR3 bases: TGTGCCAGCAGCTTAAACAGGGAAGAGACCCAGTACTTC. Translating it yields CASSLNREETQYF.

The chain combines TRBV5-5 with TRBJ2-7; 13 positions agree with TRBD2. Germline lookup yields CDR1 SGHKS and CDR2 YYEKEE (reference sequence). The trim removed 2 bases at V and 2 bases at J, leaving 7 bases unmatched. The CDR3 runs 17 residues. CDR3: CASSLGQGLAGTYEQYF. CDR3 DNA: TGTGCCAGCAGCTTAGGACAGGGACTAGCGGGAACCTACGAGCAGTACTTC. Drawing the rest from reference TRBV5-5 and TRBJ2-7, the complete variable domain is DAGVTQSPTHLIKTRGQQVTLRCSPISGHKSVSWYQQVLGQGPQFIFQYYEKEERGRGNFPDRFSARQFPNYSSELNVNALLLGDSALYLCASSLGQGLAGTYEQYFGPGTRLTVT.